The entry below describes one T cell receptor beta chain. Its antigen is not known. Germline V CDR1 and CDR2: SGHTA, FQGTGA. The CDR3 has 15 amino acids. J lost 2 bases, V lost 3 bases, and 3 bases had no gene match. The sample is drawn from a study of T cells in localized non-small cell lung cancer. Study results and limitations: The study detected a median about 50 of the top 100 tumor clones in adjacent lung. Higher blood T cell density tracked longer overall survival. Maximal T cell clonality occurred in uninvolved adjacent lung, with tumor ranking below it. Tumor samples were not multi-region, leaving intratumor heterogeneity unexcluded.

TCRdb keeps only in-frame clones here, not all; method: immunoSEQ multiplex PCR. The profile covers 65,000 to 90,000 clones, with around 80% appearing a single time and roughly a fifth taken by the ten largest. The starting material was PBMCs, obtained before any cancer treatment. This chain links TRBV7-3 with TRBJ2-1; 8 positions match TRBD1. The sequence came from a man aged 40 to 70 with stage II squamous cell lung carcinoma. The CDR3 nucleotides read TGTGCCAGCAGCTTCAGGGGGCTTCCCTACAATGAGCAGTTCTTC. This gives the protein CASSFRGLPYNEQFF.